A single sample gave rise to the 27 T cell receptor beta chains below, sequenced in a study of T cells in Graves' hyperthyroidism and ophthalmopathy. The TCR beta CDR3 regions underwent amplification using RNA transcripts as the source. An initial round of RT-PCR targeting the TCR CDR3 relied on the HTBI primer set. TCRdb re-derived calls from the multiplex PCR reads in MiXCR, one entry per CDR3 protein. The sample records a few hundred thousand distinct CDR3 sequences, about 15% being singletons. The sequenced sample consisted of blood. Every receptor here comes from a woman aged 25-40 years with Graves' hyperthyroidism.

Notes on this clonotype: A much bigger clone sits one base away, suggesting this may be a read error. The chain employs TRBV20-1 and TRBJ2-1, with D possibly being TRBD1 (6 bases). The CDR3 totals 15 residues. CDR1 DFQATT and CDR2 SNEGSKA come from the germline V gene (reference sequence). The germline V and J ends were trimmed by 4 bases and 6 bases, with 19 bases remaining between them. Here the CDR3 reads CSAKKDRGALNEQFF. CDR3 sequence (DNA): TGCAGTGCTAAAAAGGACAGAGGGGCGCTCAATGAGCAGTTCTTC.

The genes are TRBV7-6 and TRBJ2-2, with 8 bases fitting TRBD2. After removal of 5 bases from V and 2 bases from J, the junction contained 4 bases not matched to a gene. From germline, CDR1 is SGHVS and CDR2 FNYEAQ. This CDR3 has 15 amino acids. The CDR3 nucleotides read TGTGCCAGCAGCCGGACTAGCATAAACACCGGGGAGCTGTTTTTT. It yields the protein CASSRTSINTGELFF.

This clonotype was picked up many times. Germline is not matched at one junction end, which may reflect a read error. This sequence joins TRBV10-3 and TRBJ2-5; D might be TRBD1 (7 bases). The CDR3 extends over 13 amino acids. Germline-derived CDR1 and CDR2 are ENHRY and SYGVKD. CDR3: CAISESTRDSGNF. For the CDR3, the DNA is TGTGCCATCAGTGAGTCGACGCGGGACAGTGGGAACTTC.

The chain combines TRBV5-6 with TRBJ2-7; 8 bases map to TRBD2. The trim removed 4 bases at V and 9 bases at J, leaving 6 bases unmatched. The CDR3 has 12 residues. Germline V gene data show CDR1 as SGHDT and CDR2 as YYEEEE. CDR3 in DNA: TGTGCCAGCAGCCTCACTAGCGGCCCGCAGTACTTC. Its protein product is CASSLTSGPQYF.

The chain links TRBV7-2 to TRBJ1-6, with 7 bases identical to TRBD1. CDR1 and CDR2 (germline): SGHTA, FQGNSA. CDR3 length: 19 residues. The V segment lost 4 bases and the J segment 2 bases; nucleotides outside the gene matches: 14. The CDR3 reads CASSSRPSTGAAYNSPLHF. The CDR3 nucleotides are TGTGCCAGCAGCTCCCGCCCCTCAACAGGGGCCGCCTATAATTCACCCCTCCACTTT.

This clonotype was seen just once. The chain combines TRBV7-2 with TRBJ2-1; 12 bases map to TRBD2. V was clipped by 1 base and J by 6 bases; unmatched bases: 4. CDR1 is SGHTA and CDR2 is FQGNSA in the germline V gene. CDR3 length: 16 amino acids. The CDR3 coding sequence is TGTGCCAGCAGCTTAGACGGGACTAGCGGGCGCAATGAGCAGTTCTTC. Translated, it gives CASSLDGTSGRNEQFF. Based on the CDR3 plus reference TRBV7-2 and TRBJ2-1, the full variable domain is GAGVSQSPSNKVTEKGKDVELRCDPISGHTALYWYRQSLGQGLEFLIYFQGNSAPDKSGLPSDRFSAERTGGSVSTLTIQRTQQEDSAVYLCASSLDGTSGRNEQFFGPGTRLTVL.

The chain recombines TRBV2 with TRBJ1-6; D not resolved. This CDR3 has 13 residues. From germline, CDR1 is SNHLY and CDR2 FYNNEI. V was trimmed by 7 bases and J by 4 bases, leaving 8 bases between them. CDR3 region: CASKADYNSPLHF. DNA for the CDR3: TGTGCCAGCAAGGCGGATTATAATTCACCCCTCCACTTT. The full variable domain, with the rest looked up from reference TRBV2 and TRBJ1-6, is EPEVTQTPSHQVTQMGQEVILRCVPISNHLYFYWYRQILGQKVEFLVSFYNNEISEKSEIFDDQFSVERPDGSNFTLKIRSTKLEDSAMYFCASKADYNSPLHFGNGTRLTVT.

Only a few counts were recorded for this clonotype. In DNA, the CDR3 is TGCGCCAGCCGAGGCAGTTCTGGAAACACCATATATTTT. Its translation: CASRGSSGNTIYF. The genes are TRBV10-1 and TRBJ1-3; D unclear. Germline lookup yields CDR1 WNHNN and CDR2 SYGVQD (reference sequence). There are 13 residues in the CDR3. Trimming pared 8 bases from V and 1 base from J, leaving 9 bases between.

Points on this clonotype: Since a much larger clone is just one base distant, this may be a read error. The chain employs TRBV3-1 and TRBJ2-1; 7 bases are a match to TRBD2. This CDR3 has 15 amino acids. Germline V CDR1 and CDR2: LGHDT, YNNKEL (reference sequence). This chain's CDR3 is CASSQAQRGNNEQLF. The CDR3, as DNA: TGTGCCAGCAGCCAAGCCCAGCGGGGAAACAATGAGCAGCTCTTC.

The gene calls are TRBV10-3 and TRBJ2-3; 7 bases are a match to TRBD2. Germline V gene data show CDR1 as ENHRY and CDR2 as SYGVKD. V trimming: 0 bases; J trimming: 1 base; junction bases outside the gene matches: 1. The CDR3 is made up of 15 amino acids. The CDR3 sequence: CAISESRGGTDTQYF. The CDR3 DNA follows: TGTGCCATCAGTGAGTCCCGGGGGGGCACAGATACGCAGTATTTT.

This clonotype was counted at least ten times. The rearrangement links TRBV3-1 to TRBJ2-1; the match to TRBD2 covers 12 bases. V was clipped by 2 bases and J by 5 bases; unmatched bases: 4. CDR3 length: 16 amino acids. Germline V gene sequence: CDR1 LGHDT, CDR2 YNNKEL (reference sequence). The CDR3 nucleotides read TGTGCCAGCAGCCAACGACTAGCGGGGGTGAACAATGAGCAGTTCTTC. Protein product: CASSQRLAGVNNEQFF.

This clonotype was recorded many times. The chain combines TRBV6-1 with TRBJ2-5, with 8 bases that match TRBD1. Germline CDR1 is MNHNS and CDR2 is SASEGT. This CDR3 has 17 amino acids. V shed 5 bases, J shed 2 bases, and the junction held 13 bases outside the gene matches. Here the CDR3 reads CASSYGWGRGQQETQYF. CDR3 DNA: TGTGCCAGCAGTTACGGGTGGGGCAGGGGGCAGCAAGAGACCCAGTACTTC.

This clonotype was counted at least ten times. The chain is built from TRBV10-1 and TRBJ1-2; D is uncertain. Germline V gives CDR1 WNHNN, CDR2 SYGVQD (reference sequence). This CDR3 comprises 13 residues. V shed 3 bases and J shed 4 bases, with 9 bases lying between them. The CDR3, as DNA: TGCGCCAGCAGTGACAACCGTGGCTATGGCTACACCTTC. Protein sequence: CASSDNRGYGYTF.

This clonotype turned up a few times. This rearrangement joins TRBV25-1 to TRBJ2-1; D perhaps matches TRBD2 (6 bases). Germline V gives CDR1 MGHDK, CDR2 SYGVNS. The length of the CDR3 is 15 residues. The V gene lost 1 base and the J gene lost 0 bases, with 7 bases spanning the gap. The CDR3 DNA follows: TGTGCCAGCAGTGAATTGGGGGGCTCCTACAATGAGCAGTTCTTC. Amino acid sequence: CASSELGGSYNEQFF.

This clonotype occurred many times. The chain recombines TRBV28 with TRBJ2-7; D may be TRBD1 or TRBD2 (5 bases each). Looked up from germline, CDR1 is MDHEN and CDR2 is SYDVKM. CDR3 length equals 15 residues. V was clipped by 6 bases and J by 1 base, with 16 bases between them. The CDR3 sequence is CASSQLRDVSYEQYF. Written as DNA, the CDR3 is TGTGCCAGCAGCCAACTCCGGGACGTTTCCTACGAGCAGTACTTC.

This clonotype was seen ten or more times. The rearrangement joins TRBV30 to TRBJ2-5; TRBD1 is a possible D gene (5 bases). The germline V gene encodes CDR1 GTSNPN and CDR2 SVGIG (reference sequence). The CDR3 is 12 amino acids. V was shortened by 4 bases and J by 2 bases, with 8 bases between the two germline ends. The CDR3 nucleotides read TGTGCCTGGACCCCAGGGCAAGAGACCCAGTACTTC. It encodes CAWTPGQETQYF.

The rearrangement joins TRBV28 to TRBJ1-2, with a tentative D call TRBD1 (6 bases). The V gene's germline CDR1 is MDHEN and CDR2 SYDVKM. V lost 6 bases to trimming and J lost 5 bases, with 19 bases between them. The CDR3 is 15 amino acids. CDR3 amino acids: CASSPRDQGYYGYTF. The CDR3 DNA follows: TGTGCCAGCAGCCCCCGGGACCAGGGGTATTATGGCTACACCTTC.

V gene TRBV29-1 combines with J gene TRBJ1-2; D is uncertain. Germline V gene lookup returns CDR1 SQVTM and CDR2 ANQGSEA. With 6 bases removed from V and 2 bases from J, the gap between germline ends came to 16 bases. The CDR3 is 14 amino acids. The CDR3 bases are TGCAGCGTGACTTCGGTGGGCACCAACTATGGCTACACCTTC. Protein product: CSVTSVGTNYGYTF.

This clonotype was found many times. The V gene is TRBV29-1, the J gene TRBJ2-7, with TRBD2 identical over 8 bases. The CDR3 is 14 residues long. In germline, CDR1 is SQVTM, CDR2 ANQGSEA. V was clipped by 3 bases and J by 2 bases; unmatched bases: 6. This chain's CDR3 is CSVDSPGGPYEQYF. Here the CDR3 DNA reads TGCAGCGTTGATTCTCCGGGAGGGCCCTACGAGCAGTACTTC.

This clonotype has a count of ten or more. The CDR3 bases are TGTGCCACCAGTGATTTCTGGCAGGGGAGAGAGACCCAGTACTTC. It codes for CATSDFWQGRETQYF. The chain recombines TRBV24-1 with TRBJ2-5, with D perhaps TRBD1 (6 bases). In germline, CDR1 is KGHDR, CDR2 SFDVKD. The CDR3 extends over 15 amino acids. V lost 1 base and J 4 bases, leaving 12 bases between the germline ends.

This chain's CDR3 is CASSQVAGTGRKGYTF. The CDR3 coding sequence is TGCGCCAGCAGCCAAGTCGCCGGGACAGGGCGGAAAGGCTACACCTTC. The chain combines TRBV4-1 with TRBJ1-2; 9 bases are shared with TRBD1. This CDR3 spans 16 amino acids. J lost 8 bases, V lost 1 base, and 11 bases had no gene match. Looked up from germline, CDR1 is MGHRA and CDR2 is YSYEKL.

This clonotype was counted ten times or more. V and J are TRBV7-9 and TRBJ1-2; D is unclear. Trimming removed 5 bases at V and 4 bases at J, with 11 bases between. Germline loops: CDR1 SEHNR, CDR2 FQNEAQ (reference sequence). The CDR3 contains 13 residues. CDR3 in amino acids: CASSHTTSYGYTF. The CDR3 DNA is TGTGCCAGCAGCCACACGACCTCCTATGGCTACACCTTC.

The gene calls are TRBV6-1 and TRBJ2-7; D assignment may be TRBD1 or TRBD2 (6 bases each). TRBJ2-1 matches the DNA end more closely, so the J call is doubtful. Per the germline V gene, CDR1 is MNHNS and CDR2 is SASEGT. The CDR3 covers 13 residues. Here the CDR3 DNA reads TGTGCCAGCAGTGAATCCGGGGGCTACGAGCAGTTCTTC. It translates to CASSESGGYEQFF.

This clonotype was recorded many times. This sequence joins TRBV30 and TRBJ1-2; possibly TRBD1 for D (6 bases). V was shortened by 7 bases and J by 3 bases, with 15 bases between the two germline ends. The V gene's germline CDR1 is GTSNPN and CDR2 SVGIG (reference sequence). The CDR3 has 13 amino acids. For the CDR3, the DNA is TGTGCCTTCACGGACAGTAATGACTATGGCTACACCTTC. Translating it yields CAFTDSNDYGYTF.

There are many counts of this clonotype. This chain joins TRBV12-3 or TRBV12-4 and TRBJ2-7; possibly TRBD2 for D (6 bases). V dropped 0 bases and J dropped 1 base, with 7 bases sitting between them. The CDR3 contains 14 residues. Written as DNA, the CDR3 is TGTGCCAGCAGTTTAGCTAGCGGTTCCTACGAGCAGTACTTC. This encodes CASSLASGSYEQYF.

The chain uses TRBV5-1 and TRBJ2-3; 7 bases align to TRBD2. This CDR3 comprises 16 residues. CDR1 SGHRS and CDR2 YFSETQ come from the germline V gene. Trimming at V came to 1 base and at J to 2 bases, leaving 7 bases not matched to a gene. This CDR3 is CASSLTPGLTTDTQYF. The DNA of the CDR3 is TGCGCCAGCAGCTTGACTCCGGGACTAACCACAGATACGCAGTATTTT.

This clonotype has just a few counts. CDR3 loop: CASSVAGDCNEQFF. Here the CDR3 DNA reads TGCGCCAGCAGTGTAGCGGGAGATTGCAATGAGCAGTTCTTC. This chain uses TRBV10-1 with TRBJ2-1; TRBD2 matches at 9 bases. The germline CDR1 and CDR2 sequences are WNHNN and SYGVQD (reference sequence). V was pared by 4 bases and J by 6 bases, with 4 bases of the junction left unmatched. CDR3 length equals 14 residues.